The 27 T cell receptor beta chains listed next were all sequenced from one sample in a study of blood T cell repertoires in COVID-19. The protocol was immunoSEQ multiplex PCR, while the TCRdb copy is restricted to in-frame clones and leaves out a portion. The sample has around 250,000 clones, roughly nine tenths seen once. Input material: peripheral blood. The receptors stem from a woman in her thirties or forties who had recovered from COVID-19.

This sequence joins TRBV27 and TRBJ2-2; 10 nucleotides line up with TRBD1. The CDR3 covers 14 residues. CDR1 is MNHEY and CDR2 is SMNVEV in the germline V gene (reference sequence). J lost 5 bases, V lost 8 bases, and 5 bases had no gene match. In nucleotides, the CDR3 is TGTGCCAGCGGTCGGACAGGGGGTACCGGGGAGCTGTTTTTT. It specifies CASGRTGGTGELFF.

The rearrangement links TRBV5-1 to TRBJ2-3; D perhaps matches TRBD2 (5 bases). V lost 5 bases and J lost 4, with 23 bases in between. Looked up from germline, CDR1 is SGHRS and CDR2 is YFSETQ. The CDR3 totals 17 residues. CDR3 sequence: CASRPLPISAGADTQYF. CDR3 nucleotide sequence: TGCGCCAGCAGGCCTCTCCCTATTAGCGCTGGGGCAGATACGCAGTATTTT.

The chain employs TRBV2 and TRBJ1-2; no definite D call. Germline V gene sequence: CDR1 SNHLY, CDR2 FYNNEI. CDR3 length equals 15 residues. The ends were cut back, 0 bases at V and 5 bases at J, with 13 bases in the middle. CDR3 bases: TGTGCCAGCAGTGAAGCGGGAGACGCCTTGTATGGCTACACCTTC. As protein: CASSEAGDALYGYTF.

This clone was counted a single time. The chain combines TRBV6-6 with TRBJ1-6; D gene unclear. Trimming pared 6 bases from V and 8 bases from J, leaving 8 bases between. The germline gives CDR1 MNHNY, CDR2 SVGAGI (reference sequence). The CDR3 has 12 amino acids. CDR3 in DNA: TGTGCCAGCAGGGCTCGGGATTCACCCCTCCACTTT. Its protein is CASRARDSPLHF.

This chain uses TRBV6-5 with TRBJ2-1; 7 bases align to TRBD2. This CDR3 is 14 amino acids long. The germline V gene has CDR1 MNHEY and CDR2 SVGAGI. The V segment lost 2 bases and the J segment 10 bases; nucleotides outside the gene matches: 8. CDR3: CASSYNSGGREQFF. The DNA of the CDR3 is TGTGCCAGCAGTTACAATTCGGGAGGACGGGAGCAGTTCTTC.

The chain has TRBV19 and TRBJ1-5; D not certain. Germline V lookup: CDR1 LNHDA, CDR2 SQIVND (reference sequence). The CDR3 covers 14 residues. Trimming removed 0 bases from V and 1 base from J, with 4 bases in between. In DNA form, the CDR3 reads TGTGCCAGTAGTATAGACGGGAGCAATCAGCCCCAGCATTTT. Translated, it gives CASSIDGSNQPQHF.

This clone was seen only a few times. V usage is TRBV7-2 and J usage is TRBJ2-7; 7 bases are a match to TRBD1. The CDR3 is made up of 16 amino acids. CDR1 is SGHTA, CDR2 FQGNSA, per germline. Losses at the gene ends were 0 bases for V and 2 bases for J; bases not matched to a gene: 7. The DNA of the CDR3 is TGTGCCAGCAGCTTAGCAACAGGGGCCGCGCCCTACGAGCAGTACTTC. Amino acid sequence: CASSLATGAAPYEQYF.

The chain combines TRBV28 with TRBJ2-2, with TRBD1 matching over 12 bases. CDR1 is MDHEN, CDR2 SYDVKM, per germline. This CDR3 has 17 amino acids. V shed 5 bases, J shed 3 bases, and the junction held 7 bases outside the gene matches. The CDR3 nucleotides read TGTGCCAGCAGTCCCCGGGACAGGGGGCGCGACACCGGGGAGCTGTTTTTT. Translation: CASSPRDRGRDTGELFF.

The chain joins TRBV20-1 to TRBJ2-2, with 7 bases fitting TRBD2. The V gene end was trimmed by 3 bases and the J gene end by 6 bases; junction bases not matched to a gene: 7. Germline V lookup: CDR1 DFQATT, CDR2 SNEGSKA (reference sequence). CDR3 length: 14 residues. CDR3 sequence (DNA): TGCAGTGCTAGTCATGGGAGGGCCTCCGGGGAGCTGTTTTTT. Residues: CSASHGRASGELFF.

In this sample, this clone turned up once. CDR3 nucleotides: TGTGCCAGCAGCCTCACAGGACTGAACACTGAAGCTTTCTTT. Protein product: CASSLTGLNTEAFF. The chain joins TRBV11-3 to TRBJ1-1, with D possibly TRBD1 on 5 matching bases. The CDR3 runs 14 residues. Trimming took 5 bases from V and 0 from J, leaving 10 bases between them. Germline CDR1 reads SGHNT; CDR2 reads YENEEA.

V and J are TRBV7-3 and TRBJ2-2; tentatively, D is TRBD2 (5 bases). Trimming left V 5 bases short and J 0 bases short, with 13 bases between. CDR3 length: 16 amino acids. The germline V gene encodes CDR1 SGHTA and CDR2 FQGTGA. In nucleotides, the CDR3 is TGTGCCAGCAGCCAAACTAGTCCTACGAACACCGGGGAGCTGTTTTTT. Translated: CASSQTSPTNTGELFF.

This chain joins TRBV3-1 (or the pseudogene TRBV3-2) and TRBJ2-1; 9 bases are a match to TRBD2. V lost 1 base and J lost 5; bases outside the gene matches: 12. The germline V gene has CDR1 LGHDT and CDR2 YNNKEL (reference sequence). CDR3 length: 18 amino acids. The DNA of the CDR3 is TGTGCCAGCAGCCAAGTACTGAGTCTAGCGGGAACTGACAATGAGCAGTTCTTC. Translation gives CASSQVLSLAGTDNEQFF.

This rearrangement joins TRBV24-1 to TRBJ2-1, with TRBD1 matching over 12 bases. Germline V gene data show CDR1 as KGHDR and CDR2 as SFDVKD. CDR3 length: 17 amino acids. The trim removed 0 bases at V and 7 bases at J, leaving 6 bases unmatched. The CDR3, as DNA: TGTGCCACCAGTGATTTGCTTTGGGACAGGGGGCGTAATGAGCAGTTCTTC. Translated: CATSDLLWDRGRNEQFF.

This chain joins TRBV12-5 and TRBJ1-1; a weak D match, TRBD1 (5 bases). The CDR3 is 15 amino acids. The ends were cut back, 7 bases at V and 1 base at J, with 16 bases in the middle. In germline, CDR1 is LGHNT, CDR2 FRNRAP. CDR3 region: CASVGSVTANTEAFF. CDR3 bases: TGTGCTAGTGTAGGTTCGGTGACAGCGAACACTGAAGCTTTCTTT.

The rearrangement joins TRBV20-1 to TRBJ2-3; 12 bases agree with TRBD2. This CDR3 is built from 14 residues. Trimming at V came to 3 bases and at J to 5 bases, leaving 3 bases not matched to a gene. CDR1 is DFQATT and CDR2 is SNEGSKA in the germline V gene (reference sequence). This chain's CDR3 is CSASMTSGGDTQYF. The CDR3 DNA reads TGCAGTGCTAGTATGACTAGCGGGGGAGATACGCAGTATTTT.

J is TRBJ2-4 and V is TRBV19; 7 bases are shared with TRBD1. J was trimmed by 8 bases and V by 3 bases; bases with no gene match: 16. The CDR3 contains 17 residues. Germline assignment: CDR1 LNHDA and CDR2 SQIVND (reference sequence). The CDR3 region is CASSIAGGQVGKDIQYF. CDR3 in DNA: TGTGCCAGTAGTATTGCAGGCGGACAGGTGGGGAAGGACATTCAGTACTTC.

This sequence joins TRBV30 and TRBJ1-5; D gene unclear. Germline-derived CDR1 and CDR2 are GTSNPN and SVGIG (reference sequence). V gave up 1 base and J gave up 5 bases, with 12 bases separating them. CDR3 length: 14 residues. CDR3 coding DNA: TGTGCCTGGAGTGAGTCGGGGTTGGATCAGCCCCAGCATTTT. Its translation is CAWSESGLDQPQHF.

The chain's CDR3 is CASSVFFRCEQYF. The CDR3, as DNA: TGCGCCAGCAGTGTATTTTTCAGGTGCGAGCAGTACTTC. This chain connects TRBV10-1 to TRBJ2-7; no reliable D call. Trimming removed 4 bases from V and 6 bases from J, with 13 bases in between. The CDR3 sequence is 13 residues long. Germline V gene data show CDR1 as WNHNN and CDR2 as SYGVQD (reference sequence).

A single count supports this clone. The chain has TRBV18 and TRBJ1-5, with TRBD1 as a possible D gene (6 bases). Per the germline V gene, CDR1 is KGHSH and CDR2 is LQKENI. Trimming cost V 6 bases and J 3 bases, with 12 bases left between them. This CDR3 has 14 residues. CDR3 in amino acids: CASSPGQVNQPQHF. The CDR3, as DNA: TGTGCCAGCTCGCCGGGACAAGTCAATCAGCCCCAGCATTTT.

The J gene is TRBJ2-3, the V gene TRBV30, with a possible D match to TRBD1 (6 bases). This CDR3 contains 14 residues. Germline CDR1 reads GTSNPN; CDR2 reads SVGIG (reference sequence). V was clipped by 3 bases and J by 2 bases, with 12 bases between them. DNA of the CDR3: TGTGCCTGGAGGCACAGGGACGCCACAGATACGCAGTATTTT. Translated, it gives CAWRHRDATDTQYF.

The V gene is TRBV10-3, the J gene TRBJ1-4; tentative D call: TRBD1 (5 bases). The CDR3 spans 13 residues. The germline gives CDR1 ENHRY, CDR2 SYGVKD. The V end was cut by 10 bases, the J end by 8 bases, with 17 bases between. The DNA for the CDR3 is TGTGCCACCGCTGACAGTTTGGGAGAAAAACTGTTTTTT. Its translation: CATADSLGEKLFF.

In DNA form, the CDR3 reads TGTGCCAGCAATTTGGGCGGGAGTCACACCGGGGAGCTGTTTTTT. Translation: CASNLGGSHTGELFF. The chain uses TRBV6-5 and TRBJ2-2; 7 bases fit TRBD2. The junction had 8 bases not matched to a gene; V was cut back by 7 bases and J by 3 bases. This CDR3 spans 15 amino acids. Germline lookup yields CDR1 MNHEY and CDR2 SVGAGI.

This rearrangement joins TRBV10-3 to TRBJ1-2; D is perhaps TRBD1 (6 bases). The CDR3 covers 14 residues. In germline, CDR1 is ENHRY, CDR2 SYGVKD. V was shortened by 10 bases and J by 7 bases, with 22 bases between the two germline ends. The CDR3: CATVSGTDSGGYTF. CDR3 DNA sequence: TGTGCCACCGTTTCCGGGACGGACAGTGGTGGCTACACCTTC.

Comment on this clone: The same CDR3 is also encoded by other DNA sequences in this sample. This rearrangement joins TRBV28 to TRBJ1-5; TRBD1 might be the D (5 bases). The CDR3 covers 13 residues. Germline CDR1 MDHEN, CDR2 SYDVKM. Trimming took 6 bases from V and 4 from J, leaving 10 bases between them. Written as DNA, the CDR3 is TGTGCCAGCAGCCCTCCAGGGAATCAGCCCCAGCATTTT. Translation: CASSPPGNQPQHF.

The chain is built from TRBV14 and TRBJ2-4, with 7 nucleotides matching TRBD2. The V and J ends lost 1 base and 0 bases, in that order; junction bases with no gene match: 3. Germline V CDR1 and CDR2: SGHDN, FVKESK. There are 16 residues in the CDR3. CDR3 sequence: CASSQGGGGAKNIQYF. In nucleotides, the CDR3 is TGTGCCAGCAGCCAAGGCGGGGGAGGAGCCAAAAACATTCAGTACTTC.

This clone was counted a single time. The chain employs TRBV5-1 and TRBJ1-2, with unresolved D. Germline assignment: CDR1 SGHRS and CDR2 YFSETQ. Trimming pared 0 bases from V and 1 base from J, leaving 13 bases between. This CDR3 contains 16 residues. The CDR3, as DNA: TGCGCCAGCAGCTTGGACCAGACAACCATTAACTATGGCTACACCTTC. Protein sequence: CASSLDQTTINYGYTF.

CDR3 bases: TGTGCCAGCAGCCAAGATAGTTGGGACAGCTATGGCTACACCTTC. The encoded protein is CASSQDSWDSYGYTF. V is TRBV14 and J is TRBJ1-2, with 7 bases identical to TRBD1. This CDR3 has 15 amino acids. CDR1 SGHDN and CDR2 FVKESK come from the germline V gene. The trim removed 0 bases at V and 4 bases at J, leaving 5 bases unmatched. Full variable domain (rest looked up from reference TRBV14 and TRBJ1-2): EAGVTQFPSHSVIEKGQTVTLRCDPISGHDNLYWYRRVMGKEIKFLLHFVKESKQDESGMPNNRFLAERTGGTYSTLKVQPAELEDSGVYFCASSQDSWDSYGYTFGSGTRLTVV.